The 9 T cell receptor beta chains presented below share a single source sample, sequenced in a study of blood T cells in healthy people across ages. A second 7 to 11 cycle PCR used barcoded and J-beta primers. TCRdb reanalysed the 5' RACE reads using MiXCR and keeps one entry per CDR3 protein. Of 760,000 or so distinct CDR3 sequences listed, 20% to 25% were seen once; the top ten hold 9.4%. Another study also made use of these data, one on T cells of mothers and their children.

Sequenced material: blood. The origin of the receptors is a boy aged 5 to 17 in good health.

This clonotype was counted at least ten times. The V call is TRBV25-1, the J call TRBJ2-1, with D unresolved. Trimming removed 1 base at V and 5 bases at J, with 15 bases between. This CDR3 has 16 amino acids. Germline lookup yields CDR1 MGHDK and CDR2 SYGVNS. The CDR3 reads CASSEWWQDGNNEQFF. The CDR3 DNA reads TGTGCCAGCAGTGAATGGTGGCAGGATGGTAACAATGAGCAGTTCTTC.

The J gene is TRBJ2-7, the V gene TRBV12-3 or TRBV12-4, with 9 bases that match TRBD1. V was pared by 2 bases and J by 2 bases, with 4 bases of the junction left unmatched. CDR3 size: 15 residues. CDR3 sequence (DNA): TGTGCCAGCAGTTTATGGGGACAGGGAGCCTACGAGCAGTACTTC. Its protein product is CASSLWGQGAYEQYF.

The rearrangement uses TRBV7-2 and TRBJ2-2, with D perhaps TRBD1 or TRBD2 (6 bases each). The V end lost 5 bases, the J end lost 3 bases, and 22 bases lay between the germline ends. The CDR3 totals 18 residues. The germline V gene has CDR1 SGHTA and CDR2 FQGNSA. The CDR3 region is CASSPPRGASGDTGELFF. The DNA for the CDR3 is TGTGCCAGCAGCCCCCCTAGGGGGGCGTCCGGTGACACCGGGGAGCTGTTTTTT.

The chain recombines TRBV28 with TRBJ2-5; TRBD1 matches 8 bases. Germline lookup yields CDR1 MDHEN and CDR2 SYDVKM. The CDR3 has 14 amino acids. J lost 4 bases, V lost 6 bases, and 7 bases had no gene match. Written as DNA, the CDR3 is TGTGCCAGCAGCTCGGGACAGGTGGGAGAGACCCAGTACTTC. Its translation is CASSSGQVGETQYF.

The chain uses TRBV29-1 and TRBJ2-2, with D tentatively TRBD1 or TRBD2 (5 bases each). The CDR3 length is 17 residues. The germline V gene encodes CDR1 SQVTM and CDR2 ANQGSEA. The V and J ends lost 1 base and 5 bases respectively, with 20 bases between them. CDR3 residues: CSVEVVGIERGTGELFF. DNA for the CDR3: TGCAGCGTTGAAGTGGTCGGGATAGAAAGGGGAACCGGGGAGCTGTTTTTT.

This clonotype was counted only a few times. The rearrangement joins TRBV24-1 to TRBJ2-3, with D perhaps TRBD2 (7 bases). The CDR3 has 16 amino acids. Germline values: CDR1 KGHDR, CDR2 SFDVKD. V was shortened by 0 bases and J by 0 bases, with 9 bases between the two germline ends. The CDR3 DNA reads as TGTGCCACCAGTGATTTGGCGGGGGCCAGCACAGATACGCAGTATTTT. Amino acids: CATSDLAGASTDTQYF.

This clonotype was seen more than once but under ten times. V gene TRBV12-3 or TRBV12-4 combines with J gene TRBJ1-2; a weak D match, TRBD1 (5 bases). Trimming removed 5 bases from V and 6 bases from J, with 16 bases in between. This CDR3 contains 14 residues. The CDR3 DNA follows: TGTGCCAGCAGTACCCTCGGGGCATATGATGGCTACACCTTC. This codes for CASSTLGAYDGYTF.

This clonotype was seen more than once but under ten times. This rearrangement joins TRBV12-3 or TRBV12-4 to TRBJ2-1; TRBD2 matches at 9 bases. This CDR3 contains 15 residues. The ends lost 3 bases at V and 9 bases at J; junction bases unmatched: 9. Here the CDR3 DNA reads TGTGCCAGCAGTTTTGGTACTAGCGGGTACTCTGAGCAGTTCTTC. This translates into CASSFGTSGYSEQFF.

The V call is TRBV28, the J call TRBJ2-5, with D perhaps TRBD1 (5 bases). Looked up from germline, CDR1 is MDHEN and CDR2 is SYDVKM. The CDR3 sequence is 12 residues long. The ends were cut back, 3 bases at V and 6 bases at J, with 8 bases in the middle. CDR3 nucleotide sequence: TGTGCCAGCAGTTTTGGGGCTCAGACCCAGTACTTC. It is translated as CASSFGAQTQYF.